This T cell receptor (beta chain) was retrieved from a study of OX40 agonist ivuxolimab in advanced cancers. Assay: immunoSEQ multiplex PCR; the TCRdb copy retains only in-frame clones and omits some. The sample contains roughly 77,000 clones, approximately 90% of which appear only once. On this clone: Its antigen is not known.

Overall study findings and caveats: Low normalized T-cell clonal expansion was also seen in some nonresponders.

Germline V gene sequence: CDR1 MNHEY, CDR2 SVGAGI. V lost 2 bases and J 6 bases, leaving 11 bases between the germline ends. The CDR3 totals 15 residues. Sequenced material: CD4+ or CD8+ T cells sorted from blood, taken in a trial of the OX40 agonist ivuxolimab. The V gene is TRBV6-5, the J gene TRBJ1-6; D perhaps matches TRBD1 (5 bases). The sequence came from an adult with an advanced solid tumor such as melanoma, head and neck, liver or kidney cancer. CDR3 residues: CASSYRDEGNSPLHF. The CDR3 coding sequence is TGTGCCAGCAGTTACAGGGACGAGGGTAATTCACCCCTCCACTTT.